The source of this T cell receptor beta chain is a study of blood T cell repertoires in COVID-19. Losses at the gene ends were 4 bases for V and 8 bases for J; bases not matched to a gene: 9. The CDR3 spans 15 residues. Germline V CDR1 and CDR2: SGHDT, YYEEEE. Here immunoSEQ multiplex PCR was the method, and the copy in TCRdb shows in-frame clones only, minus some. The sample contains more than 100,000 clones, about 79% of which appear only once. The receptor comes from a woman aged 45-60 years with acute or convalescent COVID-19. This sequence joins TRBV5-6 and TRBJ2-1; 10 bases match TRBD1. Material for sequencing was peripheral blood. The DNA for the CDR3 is TGTGCCAGCAGCCTATCCGGGACAGGGGCGGATGAGCAGTTCTTC. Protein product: CASSLSGTGADEQFF.